The rows below give T cell receptor beta chains drawn from one sample of a study of TIL therapy for anti-PD-1-resistant metastatic lung cancer. Produced via immunoSEQ multiplex PCR; TCRdb's table is partial and in-frame only. The profile shows approximately 92,000 clones, just over 65% of them singletons. Sequenced here: tumor tissue, sampled at baseline. The receptors originated from a person aged 25 to 79 with non-small cell lung cancer. CDR3s include the opening cysteine and the closing phenylalanine or tryptophan. D genes are given only for firm matches. Clone size is not always given. Where it is, it says once, few, many or a class for expanded clones.

cdr3_nt: TGTGCCAGCGGTACTACTGAAGCTTTCTTT
cdr3_aa: CASGTTEAFF
v_call: TRBV6-5
clone_size: many
j_call: TRBJ1-1
cdr3_length: 10
d_call: .

cdr3_nt: TGCAGCGTTGGGACAGGGGGTGGAAACACCATATATTTT
cdr3_aa: CSVGTGGGNTIYF
v_call: TRBV29-1
clone_size: .
j_call: TRBJ1-3
cdr3_length: 13
d_call: TRBD1

cdr3_nt: TGTGCCAGCGGCGGTAATACCGGGGAGCTGTTTTTT
cdr3_aa: CASGGNTGELFF
v_call: TRBV9
clone_size: many
j_call: TRBJ2-2
cdr3_length: 12
d_call: .

cdr3_nt: TGTGCCAGTAGTATGCCTAGCGGGATCACAGATACGCAGTATTTT
cdr3_aa: CASSMPSGITDTQYF
v_call: TRBV19
clone_size: .
j_call: TRBJ2-3
cdr3_length: 15
d_call: TRBD2

cdr3_nt: TGTGCCAGCCGGGACACCATTCGCACAGATACGCAGTATTTT
cdr3_aa: CASRDTIRTDTQYF
v_call: TRBV27
clone_size: .
j_call: TRBJ2-3
cdr3_length: 14
d_call: .

cdr3_nt: TGTGCCAGCAGTTATGGACCCCGGGGGGAGACCCAGTACTTC
cdr3_aa: CASSYGPRGETQYF
v_call: TRBV6-5
clone_size: .
j_call: TRBJ2-5
cdr3_length: 14
d_call: .

cdr3_nt: TGTGCCTGGAGCGAGGGGGGAAAATCCTACGAGCAGTACTTC
cdr3_aa: CAWSEGGKSYEQYF
v_call: TRBV30
clone_size: .
j_call: TRBJ2-7
cdr3_length: 14
d_call: .

cdr3_nt: TGTGCCAGCAGTCTCAGAGGGCGCATAAGTAAGGACACTGAAGCTTTCTTT
cdr3_aa: CASSLRGRISKDTEAFF
v_call: TRBV6-6
clone_size: .
j_call: TRBJ1-1
cdr3_length: 17
d_call: .

cdr3_nt: TGCGCCAGCAGCCAAGAAGCCCTGCGAAATGAAAAACTGTTTTTT
cdr3_aa: CASSQEALRNEKLFF
v_call: TRBV4-1
clone_size: .
j_call: TRBJ1-4
cdr3_length: 15
d_call: .

cdr3_nt: TGTGCCACCAGTCGCGCGGAGTTATACAATGAGCAGTTCTTC
cdr3_aa: CATSRAELYNEQFF
v_call: TRBV24-1
clone_size: .
j_call: TRBJ2-1
cdr3_length: 14
d_call: .

cdr3_nt: TGCGCCAGCAGAGCCGGGAACACTGAAGCTTTCTTT
cdr3_aa: CASRAGNTEAFF
v_call: TRBV5-1
clone_size: .
j_call: TRBJ1-1
cdr3_length: 12
d_call: .

cdr3_nt: TGTGCCTGGAGTGTAACCCCATCCCCCCACGAGCAGTACTTC
cdr3_aa: CAWSVTPSPHEQYF
v_call: TRBV30
clone_size: .
j_call: TRBJ2-7
cdr3_length: 14
d_call: .

cdr3_nt: TGTGCCAGCAGTTTATATACGGTGGGGAACACTGAAGCTTTCTTT
cdr3_aa: CASSLYTVGNTEAFF
v_call: TRBV28
clone_size: few
j_call: TRBJ1-1
cdr3_length: 15
d_call: .

cdr3_nt: TGCGCCAGCAGCAAACAGGGAGGCGAAGATGAAGCTTTCTTT
cdr3_aa: CASSKQGGEDEAFF
v_call: TRBV10-1
clone_size: .
j_call: TRBJ1-1
cdr3_length: 14
d_call: .

cdr3_nt: TGTGCCAGCAGTTCCGAGGGACCCTACGAGCAGTACTTC
cdr3_aa: CASSSEGPYEQYF
v_call: TRBV28
clone_size: .
j_call: TRBJ2-7
cdr3_length: 13
d_call: .

cdr3_nt: TGTGCCAGCAGTGCTTCAGGGGTATTCGGGGAGCTGTTTTTT
cdr3_aa: CASSASGVFGELFF
v_call: TRBV25-1
clone_size: few
j_call: TRBJ2-2
cdr3_length: 14
d_call: .

cdr3_nt: TGTGCCAGCAGCTCCAACCCCACGATCGACAGGGGAGAGAACACTGAAGCTTTCTTT
cdr3_aa: CASSSNPTIDRGENTEAFF
v_call: TRBV7-3
clone_size: .
j_call: TRBJ1-1
cdr3_length: 19
d_call: TRBD1

cdr3_nt: TGTGCCATCAGCCCATCCTACGAGCAGTACTTC
cdr3_aa: CAISPSYEQYF
v_call: TRBV10-3
clone_size: few
j_call: TRBJ2-7
cdr3_length: 11
d_call: .

cdr3_nt: TGCGCCAGCAGCCAAGGCTCCGGGACAGGCTTTCTGGGTGAAAAACTGTTTTTT
cdr3_aa: CASSQGSGTGFLGEKLFF
v_call: TRBV4-1
clone_size: .
j_call: TRBJ1-4
cdr3_length: 18
d_call: TRBD1

cdr3_nt: TGTGCCAGCAGCTTCAGCTCCTACGAGCAGTACTTC
cdr3_aa: CASSFSSYEQYF
v_call: TRBV7-8
clone_size: .
j_call: TRBJ2-7
cdr3_length: 12
d_call: .

cdr3_nt: TGTGCCAGCAGTTCAGCTAGCACAGATACGCAGTATTTT
cdr3_aa: CASSSASTDTQYF
v_call: TRBV7-3
clone_size: .
j_call: TRBJ2-3
cdr3_length: 13
d_call: .

cdr3_nt: TGTGCCAGCAGTAAACCGGGACAGGGAGGAAGCGGCTACACCTTC
cdr3_aa: CASSKPGQGGSGYTF
v_call: TRBV28
clone_size: few
j_call: TRBJ1-2
cdr3_length: 15
d_call: TRBD1

cdr3_nt: TGTGCCAGCAGCCCTGGGGACAGACCGTACCAAGAGACCCAGTACTTC
cdr3_aa: CASSPGDRPYQETQYF
v_call: TRBV6-2/TRBV6-3
clone_size: .
j_call: TRBJ2-5
cdr3_length: 16
d_call: TRBD1

cdr3_nt: TGTGCCAGCAGCCCCGGACAGGGCAGTCAGCCCCAGCATTTT
cdr3_aa: CASSPGQGSQPQHF
v_call: TRBV28
clone_size: .
j_call: TRBJ1-5
cdr3_length: 14
d_call: TRBD1

cdr3_nt: TGTGCCAGCAGCTTGGGACAGGGGGCAACTGGGGCCAACGTCCTGACTTTC
cdr3_aa: CASSLGQGATGANVLTF
v_call: TRBV7-3
clone_size: .
j_call: TRBJ2-6
cdr3_length: 17
d_call: TRBD1

cdr3_nt: TGTGCCAGCAGTTTGGGAGGGGGCCGGGAGACCCAGTACTTC
cdr3_aa: CASSLGGGRETQYF
v_call: TRBV27
clone_size: .
j_call: TRBJ2-5
cdr3_length: 14
d_call: .

cdr3_nt: TGTGCCAGCAGCTTAGTAGGGAGGGATTCACCCCTCCACTTT
cdr3_aa: CASSLVGRDSPLHF
v_call: TRBV7-8
clone_size: .
j_call: TRBJ1-6
cdr3_length: 14
d_call: .

cdr3_nt: TGTGCCAGCAGTCCGAGAGTGGATACGCAGTATTTT
cdr3_aa: CASSPRVDTQYF
v_call: TRBV6-5
clone_size: .
j_call: TRBJ2-3
cdr3_length: 12
d_call: .

cdr3_nt: TGTGCCAGCAGTTGGAGCACAAGTGGTAGCGAGCAGTACTTC
cdr3_aa: CASSWSTSGSEQYF
v_call: TRBV11-2
clone_size: .
j_call: TRBJ2-7
cdr3_length: 14
d_call: .

cdr3_nt: TGTGCCAGCGTTACAGGGGGTGCCACAGATACGCAGTATTTT
cdr3_aa: CASVTGGATDTQYF
v_call: TRBV28
clone_size: .
j_call: TRBJ2-3
cdr3_length: 14
d_call: TRBD1

cdr3_nt: TGTGCCAGCACTTCTAGAGGCGGGGGGACGAATTCACCCCTCCACTTT
cdr3_aa: CASTSRGGGTNSPLHF
v_call: TRBV7-9
clone_size: few
j_call: TRBJ1-6
cdr3_length: 16
d_call: .

cdr3_nt: TGCGCCAGCAGTCAATCTCCTGACATTCAGTACTTC
cdr3_aa: CASSQSPDIQYF
v_call: TRBV23-1
clone_size: .
j_call: TRBJ2-4
cdr3_length: 12
d_call: .

cdr3_nt: TGTGCCAGCTCACCCACCGGGATTCAAGAGACCCAGTACTTC
cdr3_aa: CASSPTGIQETQYF
v_call: TRBV18
clone_size: .
j_call: TRBJ2-5
cdr3_length: 14
d_call: .

cdr3_nt: TGTGCCAGCAGTTTAAGGCAGGGGGGCCTCGACTATGGCTACACCTTC
cdr3_aa: CASSLRQGGLDYGYTF
v_call: TRBV28
clone_size: .
j_call: TRBJ1-2
cdr3_length: 16
d_call: TRBD1

cdr3_nt: TGTGCCAGTAGTTGGAACTCCTACACAGATACGCAGTATTTT
cdr3_aa: CASSWNSYTDTQYF
v_call: TRBV19
clone_size: .
j_call: TRBJ2-3
cdr3_length: 14
d_call: .

cdr3_nt: TGTGCCAGCACTGAGCAGGGGAGGAACACTGAAGCTTTCTTT
cdr3_aa: CASTEQGRNTEAFF
v_call: TRBV2
clone_size: .
j_call: TRBJ1-1
cdr3_length: 14
d_call: .

cdr3_nt: TGTGCCAGCAGCTTAGTTTGGGGGAATGAGCAGTTCTTC
cdr3_aa: CASSLVWGNEQFF
v_call: TRBV7-9
clone_size: .
j_call: TRBJ2-1
cdr3_length: 13
d_call: .

cdr3_nt: TGCGCCAGCAGTCGAAAGAGGGCCGCTTTGACTGAAGCTTTCTTT
cdr3_aa: CASSRKRAALTEAFF
v_call: TRBV10-1
clone_size: .
j_call: TRBJ1-1
cdr3_length: 15
d_call: .

cdr3_nt: TGTGCCAGCGGAAATTTCTACAATGAGCAGTTCTTC
cdr3_aa: CASGNFYNEQFF
v_call: TRBV6-5
clone_size: .
j_call: TRBJ2-1
cdr3_length: 12
d_call: .

cdr3_nt: TGCGCCAGCAGTCAACCGGGACCTAACGACTACGAGCAGTACTTC
cdr3_aa: CASSQPGPNDYEQYF
v_call: TRBV23-1
clone_size: few
j_call: TRBJ2-7
cdr3_length: 15
d_call: .

cdr3_nt: TGTGCCAGCAGCTTAGATCCAGGGGTGAGGGGTGGCTACACCTTC
cdr3_aa: CASSLDPGVRGGYTF
v_call: TRBV7-6
clone_size: .
j_call: TRBJ1-2
cdr3_length: 15
d_call: .